The 3 T cell receptor beta chains below come from one sample, sequenced in a study of blood T cell repertoires in COVID-19. Generated by immunoSEQ multiplex PCR, the TCRdb table keeps only in-frame clones and is missing some. The data show some 200,000 clones, about 80% seen once. Material for sequencing was peripheral blood. Receptor source: a woman between 50 and 59 years old with active or convalescent COVID-19.

This rearrangement joins TRBV19 to TRBJ1-3, with D maybe TRBD1 (6 bases). Germline V gene sequence: CDR1 LNHDA, CDR2 SQIVND (reference sequence). This CDR3 has 14 amino acids. V was trimmed by 10 bases and J by 1 base, leaving 14 bases between them. CDR3 loop: CATYREPSGNTIYF. DNA for the CDR3: TGTGCCACCTACAGGGAACCTTCTGGAAACACCATATATTTT.

The chain joins TRBV7-8 to TRBJ2-2; weak D call: TRBD1 (6 bases). Looked up from germline, CDR1 is SGHVS and CDR2 is FQNEAQ. Trimming shortened V by 7 bases and J by 4 bases, and 16 bases separated the two germline ends. The CDR3 is 15 amino acids. CDR3: CASNRQGRVTGELFF. Here the CDR3 DNA reads TGTGCCAGCAACAGGCAGGGGCGAGTCACCGGGGAGCTGTTTTTT.

This chain links TRBV28 with TRBJ1-2; D remains unclear. The germline V gene encodes CDR1 MDHEN and CDR2 SYDVKM. V lost 3 bases to trimming and J lost 6 bases, with 14 bases between them. This CDR3 region has 14 residues. CDR3 nucleotide sequence: TGTGCCAGCAGTTTCAGGAAGCCGGGAAATGGCTACACCTTC. Translating it yields CASSFRKPGNGYTF.